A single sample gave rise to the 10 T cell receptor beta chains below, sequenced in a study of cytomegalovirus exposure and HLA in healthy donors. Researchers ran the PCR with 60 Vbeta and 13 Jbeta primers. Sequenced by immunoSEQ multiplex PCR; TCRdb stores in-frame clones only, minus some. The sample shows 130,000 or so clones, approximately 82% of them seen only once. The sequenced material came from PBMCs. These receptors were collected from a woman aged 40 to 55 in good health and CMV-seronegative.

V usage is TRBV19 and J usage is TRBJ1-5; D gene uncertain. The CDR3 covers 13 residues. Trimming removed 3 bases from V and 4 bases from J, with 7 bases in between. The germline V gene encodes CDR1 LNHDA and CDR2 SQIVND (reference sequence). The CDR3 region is CASSIMRNQPQHF. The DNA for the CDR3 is TGTGCCAGTAGTATTATGCGGAATCAGCCCCAGCATTTT.

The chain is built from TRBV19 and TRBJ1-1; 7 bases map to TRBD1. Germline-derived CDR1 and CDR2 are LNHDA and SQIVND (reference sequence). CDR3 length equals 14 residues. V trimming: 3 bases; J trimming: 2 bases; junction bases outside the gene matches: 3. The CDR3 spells CASSIWDSNTEAFF. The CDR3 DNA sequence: TGTGCCAGTAGTATCTGGGACAGCAACACTGAAGCTTTCTTT. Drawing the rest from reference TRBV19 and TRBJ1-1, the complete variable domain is DGGITQSPKYLFRKEGQNVTLSCEQNLNHDAMYWYRQDPGQGLRLIYYSQIVNDFQKGDIAEGYSVSREKKESFPLTVTSAQKNPTAFYLCASSIWDSNTEAFFGQGTRLTVV.

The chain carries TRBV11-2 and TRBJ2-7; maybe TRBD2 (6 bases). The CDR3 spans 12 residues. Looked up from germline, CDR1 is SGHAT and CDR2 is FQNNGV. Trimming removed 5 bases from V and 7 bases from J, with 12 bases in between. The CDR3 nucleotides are TGTGCCAGCAGCGCGACTAGGCTTGAGCAGTACTTC. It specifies CASSATRLEQYF.

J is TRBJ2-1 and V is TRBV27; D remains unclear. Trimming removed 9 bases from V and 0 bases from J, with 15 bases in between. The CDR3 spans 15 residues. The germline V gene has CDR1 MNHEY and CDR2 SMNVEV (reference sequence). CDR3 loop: CASTSLPSSYNEQFF. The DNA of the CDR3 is TGTGCCAGTACGAGTCTCCCGAGCTCCTACAATGAGCAGTTCTTC.

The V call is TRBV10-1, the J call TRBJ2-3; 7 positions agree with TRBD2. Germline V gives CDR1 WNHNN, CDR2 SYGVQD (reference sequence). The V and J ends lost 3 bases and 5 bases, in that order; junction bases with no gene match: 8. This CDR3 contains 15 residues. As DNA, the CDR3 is TGCGCCAGCAGTGAACTAGGGAGGGAGGGAGATACGCAGTATTTT. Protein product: CASSELGREGDTQYF.

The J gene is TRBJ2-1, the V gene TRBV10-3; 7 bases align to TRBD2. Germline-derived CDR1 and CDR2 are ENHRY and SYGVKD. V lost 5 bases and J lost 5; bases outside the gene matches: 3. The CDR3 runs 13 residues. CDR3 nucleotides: TGTGCCATCAGTTCCGGGACTAACAATGAGCAGTTCTTC. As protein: CAISSGTNNEQFF.

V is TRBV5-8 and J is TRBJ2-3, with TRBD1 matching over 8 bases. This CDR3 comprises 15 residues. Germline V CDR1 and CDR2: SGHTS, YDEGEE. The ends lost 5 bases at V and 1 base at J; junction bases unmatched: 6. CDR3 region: CASRGMTGGTDTQYF. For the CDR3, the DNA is TGTGCCAGCAGGGGGATGACAGGGGGCACAGATACGCAGTATTTT.

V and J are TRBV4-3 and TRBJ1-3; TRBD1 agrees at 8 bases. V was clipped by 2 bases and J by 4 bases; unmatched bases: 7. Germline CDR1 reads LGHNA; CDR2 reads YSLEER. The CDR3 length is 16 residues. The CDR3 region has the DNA TGCGCCAGCAGCCAAAGTCGACAGGGGCCCGGAAACACCATATATTTT. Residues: CASSQSRQGPGNTIYF.

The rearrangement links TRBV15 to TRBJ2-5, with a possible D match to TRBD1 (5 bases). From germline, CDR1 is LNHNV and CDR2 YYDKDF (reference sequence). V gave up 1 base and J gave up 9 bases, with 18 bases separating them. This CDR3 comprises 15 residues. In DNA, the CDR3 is TGTGCCACCAGCAGAGGGGGCCGGACCGCCTCTGCCCAGTACTTC. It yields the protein CATSRGGRTASAQYF.

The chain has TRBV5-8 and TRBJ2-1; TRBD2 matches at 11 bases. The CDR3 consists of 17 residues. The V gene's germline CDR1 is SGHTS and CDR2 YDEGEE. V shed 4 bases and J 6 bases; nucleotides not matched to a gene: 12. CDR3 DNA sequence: TGTGCCAGCAGCCTCGGGACTAGCGGATTACACGCCAATGAGCAGTTCTTC. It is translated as CASSLGTSGLHANEQFF.